A single sample is the source of the 5 T cell receptor beta chains below, sequenced in a study of cytomegalovirus exposure and HLA in healthy donors. The primer mix had 60 Vbeta and 13 Jbeta primers. Sequencing was performed with immunoSEQ multiplex PCR; in TCRdb, only in-frame clones are kept and a portion is missing. This sample has 110,000 to 150,000 clones, with roughly 80% found just once. Source material: PBMCs. These receptors originate from a woman aged 40 to 49 in good health and CMV-seropositive.

This chain uses TRBV5-1 with TRBJ2-3; tentative D call: TRBD2 (6 bases). Per germline, CDR1 SGHRS and CDR2 YFSETQ. V was shortened by 4 bases and J by 0 bases, with 9 bases between the two germline ends. The length of the CDR3 is 14 residues. The CDR3 sequence is CASSGGTSTDTQYF. CDR3 sequence (DNA): TGCGCCAGCAGCGGAGGGACTAGCACAGATACGCAGTATTTT.

CDR3 loop: CASSTQSLVADTQYF. DNA of the CDR3: TGTGCCAGCAGCACCCAGTCCCTAGTAGCAGATACGCAGTATTTT. V gene TRBV5-6 combines with J gene TRBJ2-3, with unresolved D. CDR1 is SGHDT and CDR2 is YYEEEE in the germline V gene. Trimming pared 4 bases from V and 4 bases from J, leaving 16 bases between. CDR3 length: 15 residues.

V gene TRBV5-5 combines with J gene TRBJ2-1, with TRBD2 matching over 9 bases. The CDR3 spans 15 residues. In germline, CDR1 is SGHKS, CDR2 YYEKEE (reference sequence). V shed 4 bases and J 10 bases; nucleotides not matched to a gene: 12. CDR3 sequence: CASSPYTGLALEQFF. CDR3 DNA sequence: TGTGCCAGCAGCCCGTACACGGGACTAGCATTAGAGCAGTTCTTC.

This clone turned up a few times. V gene TRBV30 combines with J gene TRBJ2-7, with a weak D call TRBD2 (6 bases). Germline loops: CDR1 GTSNPN, CDR2 SVGIG (reference sequence). The CDR3 contains 11 residues. Trimming took off 0 bases at V and 6 bases at J, with 6 bases between the two ends. The CDR3 reads CAWSVGGEQYF. DNA of the CDR3: TGTGCCTGGAGTGTGGGAGGCGAGCAGTACTTC.

The chain has TRBV19 and TRBJ1-6; 8 bases map to TRBD1. J gave up 6 bases and V 8 bases, and 3 bases lay outside the gene matches. Germline V lookup: CDR1 LNHDA, CDR2 SQIVND (reference sequence). CDR3 length: 13 residues. The CDR3 here is CASDGQGNSPLHF. The CDR3 bases are TGTGCCAGTGACGGACAGGGTAATTCACCCCTCCACTTT.